This T cell receptor (beta chain) was captured in a study of control samples from healthy donors and cancer patients. The method was immunoSEQ multiplex PCR; TCRdb's version includes in-frame clones alone and lacks a portion of them. The sample has 150,000 or so clones, over 85% seen once. Trimming cost V 1 base and J 14 bases, with 12 bases left between them. The germline CDR1 and CDR2 sequences are LNHDA and SQIVND (reference sequence). The CDR3 is made up of 13 amino acids. The sequencing input was blood. J is TRBJ1-6 and V is TRBV19, with a weak D call TRBD1 (5 bases). This sequence originates from a woman aged 55-69 years in good health. The CDR3 sequence: CASSIGWDLTLHF. The CDR3 coding sequence is TGTGCCAGTAGTATAGGATGGGACCTAACCCTCCACTTT.